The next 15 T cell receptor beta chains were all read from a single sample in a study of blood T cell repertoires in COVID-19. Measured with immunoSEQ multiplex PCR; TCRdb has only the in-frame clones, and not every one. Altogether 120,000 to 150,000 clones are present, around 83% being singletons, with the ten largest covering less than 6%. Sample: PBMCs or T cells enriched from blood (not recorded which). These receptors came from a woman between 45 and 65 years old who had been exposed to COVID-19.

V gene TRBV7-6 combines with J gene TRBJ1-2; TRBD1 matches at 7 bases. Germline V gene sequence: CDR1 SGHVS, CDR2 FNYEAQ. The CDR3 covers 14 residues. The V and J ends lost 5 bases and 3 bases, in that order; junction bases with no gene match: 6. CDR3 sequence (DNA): TGTGCCAGCAGCCAAAGACAGGGCGACTATGGCTACACCTTC. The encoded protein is CASSQRQGDYGYTF.

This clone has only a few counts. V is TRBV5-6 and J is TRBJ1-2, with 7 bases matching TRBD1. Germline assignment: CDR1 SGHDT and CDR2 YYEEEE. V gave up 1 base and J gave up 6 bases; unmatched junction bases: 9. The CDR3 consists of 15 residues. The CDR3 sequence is CASSLLPRDSHGYTF. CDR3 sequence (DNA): TGTGCCAGCAGCTTGCTCCCCCGGGACAGTCATGGCTACACCTTC.

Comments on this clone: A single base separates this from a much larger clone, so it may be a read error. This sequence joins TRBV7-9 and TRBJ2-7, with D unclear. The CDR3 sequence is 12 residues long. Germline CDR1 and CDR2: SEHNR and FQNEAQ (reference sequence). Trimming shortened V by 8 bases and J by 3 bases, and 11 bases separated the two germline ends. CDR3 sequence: CASGDGFYEQYF. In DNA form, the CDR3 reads TGTGCCAGCGGAGACGGCTTCTACGAGCAGTACTTC.

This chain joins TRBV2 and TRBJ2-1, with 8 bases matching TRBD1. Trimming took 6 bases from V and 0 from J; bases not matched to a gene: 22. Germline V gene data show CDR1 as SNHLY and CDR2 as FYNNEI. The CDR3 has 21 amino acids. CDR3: CASRTLGAGGEFKSSYNEQFF. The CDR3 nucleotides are TGTGCCAGCAGAACCCTAGGGGCAGGGGGCGAATTTAAGAGCTCCTACAATGAGCAGTTCTTC. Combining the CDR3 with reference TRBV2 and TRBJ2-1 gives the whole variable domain EPEVTQTPSHQVTQMGQEVILRCVPISNHLYFYWYRQILGQKVEFLVSFYNNEISEKSEIFDDQFSVERPDGSNFTLKIRSTKLEDSAMYFCASRTLGAGGEFKSSYNEQFFGPGTRLTVL.

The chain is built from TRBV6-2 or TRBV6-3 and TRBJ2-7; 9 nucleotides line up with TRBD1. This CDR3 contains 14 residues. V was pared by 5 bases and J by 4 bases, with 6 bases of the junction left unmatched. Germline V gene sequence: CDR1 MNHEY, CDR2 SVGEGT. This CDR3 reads CASSRPGTGYEQYF. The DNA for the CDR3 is TGTGCCAGCAGTCGCCCCGGGACAGGGTACGAGCAGTACTTC.

The CDR3 DNA reads as TGTGCCAGCAGCTTAGGGGCGGGGCAGCACCGAGATACGCAGTATTTT. It yields the protein CASSLGAGQHRDTQYF. The chain has TRBV7-3 and TRBJ2-3; D possibly corresponds to TRBD2 (6 bases). Germline V gene sequence: CDR1 SGHTA, CDR2 FQGTGA. V gave up 2 bases and J gave up 5 bases, with 17 bases separating them. CDR3 length equals 16 residues.

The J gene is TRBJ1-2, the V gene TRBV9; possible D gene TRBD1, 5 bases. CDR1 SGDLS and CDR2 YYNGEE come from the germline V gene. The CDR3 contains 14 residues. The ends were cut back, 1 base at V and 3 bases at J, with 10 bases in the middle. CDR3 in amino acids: CASSVSGKDYGYTF. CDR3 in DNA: TGTGCCAGCAGCGTATCAGGGAAGGACTATGGCTACACCTTC.

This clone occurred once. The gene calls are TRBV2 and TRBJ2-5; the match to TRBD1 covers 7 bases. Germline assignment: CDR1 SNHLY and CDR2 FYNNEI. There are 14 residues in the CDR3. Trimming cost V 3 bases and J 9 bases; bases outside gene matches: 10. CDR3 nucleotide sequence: TGTGCCAGCAGTGATGGGGACAGAACAAGAGCCCAGTACTTC. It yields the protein CASSDGDRTRAQYF.

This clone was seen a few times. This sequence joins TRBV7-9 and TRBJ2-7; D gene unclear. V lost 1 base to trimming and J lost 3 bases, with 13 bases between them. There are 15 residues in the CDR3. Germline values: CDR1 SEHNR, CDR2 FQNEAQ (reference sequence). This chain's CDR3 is CASSLGATLDYEQYF. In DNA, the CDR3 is TGTGCCAGCAGCTTAGGGGCGACCTTAGACTACGAGCAGTACTTC.

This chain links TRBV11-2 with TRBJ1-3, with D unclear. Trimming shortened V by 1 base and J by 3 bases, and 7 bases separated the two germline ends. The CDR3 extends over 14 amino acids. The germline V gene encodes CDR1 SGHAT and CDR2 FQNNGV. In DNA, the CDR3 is TGTGCCAGCAGCTTAGCGGGAATTGGAAACACCATATATTTT. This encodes CASSLAGIGNTIYF. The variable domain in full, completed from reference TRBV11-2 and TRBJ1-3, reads EAGVAQSPRYKIIEKRQSVAFWCNPISGHATLYWYQQILGQGPKLLIQFQNNGVVDDSQLPKDRFSAERLKGVDSTLKIQPAKLEDSAVYLCASSLAGIGNTIYFGEGSWLTVV.

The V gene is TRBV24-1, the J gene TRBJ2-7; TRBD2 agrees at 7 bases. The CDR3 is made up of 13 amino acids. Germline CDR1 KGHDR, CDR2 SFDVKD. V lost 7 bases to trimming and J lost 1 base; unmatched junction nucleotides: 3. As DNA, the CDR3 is TGTGCCACCAGGCTAGCGGATTCCTACGAGCAGTACTTC. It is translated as CATRLADSYEQYF.

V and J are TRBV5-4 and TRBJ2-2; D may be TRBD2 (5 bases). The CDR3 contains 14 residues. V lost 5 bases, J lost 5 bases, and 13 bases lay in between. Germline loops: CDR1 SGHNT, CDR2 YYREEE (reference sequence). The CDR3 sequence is CASSQEVATGELFF. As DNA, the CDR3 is TGTGCCAGCAGTCAGGAGGTAGCTACCGGGGAGCTGTTTTTT.

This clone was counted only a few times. In DNA, the CDR3 is TGTGCCAGCAGCCAAGATGGGACAGGGGCTAGGACTGAAGCTTTCTTT. It translates to CASSQDGTGARTEAFF. The V and J genes are TRBV14 and TRBJ1-1; TRBD1 agrees at 10 bases. CDR1 SGHDN and CDR2 FVKESK come from the germline V gene. The CDR3 extends over 16 amino acids. J was trimmed by 5 bases and V by 0 bases; bases with no gene match: 6.

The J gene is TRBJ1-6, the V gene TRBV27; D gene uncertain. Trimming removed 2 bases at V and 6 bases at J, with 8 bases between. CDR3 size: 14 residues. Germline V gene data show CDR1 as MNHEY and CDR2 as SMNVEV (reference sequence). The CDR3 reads CASSLKEGNSPLHF. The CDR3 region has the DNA TGTGCCAGCAGTTTAAAGGAGGGTAATTCACCCCTCCACTTT.

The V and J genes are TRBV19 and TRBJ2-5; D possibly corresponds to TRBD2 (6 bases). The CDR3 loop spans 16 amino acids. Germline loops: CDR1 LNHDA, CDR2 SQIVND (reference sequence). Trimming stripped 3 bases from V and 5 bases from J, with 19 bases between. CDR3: CASSISGGTLVETQYF. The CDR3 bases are TGTGCCAGTAGTATTTCTGGGGGGACCCTCGTGGAGACCCAGTACTTC.